The present entry profiles one T cell receptor (beta chain) with its context. This clonotype turned up a few times. The target of this receptor is not known. No base quality information exists; no much larger clone differs at one position. TCR beta repertoires were profiled from peripheral blood of roughly 13 young patients with multiple sclerosis to demonstrate the VDJtools post-analysis software. The multiple sclerosis patients were children and adolescents between roughly 6 and 15 years of age. Library generation was performed with PCR. The instrument was an Illumina HiSeq 2500. To reduce PCR and sequencing biases, unique molecular identifiers were incorporated into the TCR beta cDNA libraries. Per 1 to 10 million input T cells, approximately 500,000 cDNA molecules were obtained, such that each molecule approximated one T cell. Patient libraries were prepared and sequenced with the same protocol used for the earlier healthy control dataset. Samples belonging to the same batch were prepared together, multiplexed and sequenced on a shared HiSeq lane. In the original analysis: MIGEC handled the raw barcoded reads, throwing out single-read molecular identifier groups before consensus assembly and CDR3 extraction. VDJtools was used for post-analysis of the clonotype tables, and diversity was normalized by down-sampling every dataset to the size of the smallest sample. In repertoire overlap clustering, CDR3 amino acid sequences, but not nucleotide sequences, were matched to correct batch-related cross-sample contamination. TCRdb handled the public reads itself, with Q25 trimming in fastp and clone calling in MiXCR, and kept productive beta chains. Rows matching on CDR3 protein sequence are summarized as one entry with the most common DNA and genes. TCRdb's processing, not the study's, gives the V and J calls here. The sample includes fewer than 900,000 distinct CDR3 sequences, with around 45% observed a single time. The leading ten clones occupy 4.9% of the sample.

The data derive from a study of post-analysis software for immune sequencing data (dated by TCRdb to 2013 to 2016). About the full investigation: Relapsing-remitting, secondary progressive and progressive-relapsing multiple sclerosis were recorded as disease courses, and subtype annotation was lacking for some patients. A subset of samples was prepared in parallel using single-end sample barcoding, then pooled and co-amplified after Illumina adapter ligation. The multiple sclerosis patient repertoires were compared with ten to eleven previously published healthy control repertoires from donors aged roughly 6 to 27 years.

From a lookup of the germline V gene, CDR1 and CDR2 are MGHRA and YSYEKL. The cysteine opens and the phenylalanine closes a CDR3 of 12 amino acids. The CDR3 DNA has 36 bases and is translated from base 1. The paper's findings and limits, for the study overall: The control group was slightly older than the multiple sclerosis patient group. Direct clustering with F measure showed strong co-clustering of samples prepared in the same batch, prompting a batch-effect correction. Patients showed significantly higher frequencies than controls for roughly five TRBV segments, among them TRBV5-6, TRBV5-1 and TRBV20-1. Compared with controls, multiple sclerosis patients had significantly lower normalized Chao1 diversity, a finding suggesting substantial peripheral T-cell clonal expansion.

Sequenced input: blood. The receptor's source is a girl aged 5 to 17 with multiple sclerosis. This sequence uses TRBV4-1 and TRBJ2-5; TRBD1 aligns with 7 central bases. The end of the DNA is better explained by TRBJ2-7, so the J call may be wrong. The DNA reads as follows: TGCGCCAGCAGCCTGGGACAGTCCGAGCAGTACTTC. Its coded protein is CASSLGQSEQYF.